What follows are 27 T cell receptor beta chains derived from one specimen sequenced in a study of cytomegalovirus exposure and HLA in healthy donors. Produced via immunoSEQ multiplex PCR; TCRdb's table is partial and in-frame only. The sample records around 150,000 clones, roughly 91% being singletons. Sequencing was performed on PBMCs. The receptors originated from a man between 18 and 29 years old in good health and CMV-seronegative.

This rearrangement joins TRBV7-9 to TRBJ1-1; a weak D match, TRBD1 (5 bases). V was shortened by 4 bases and J by 3 bases, with 12 bases between the two germline ends. Germline V gives CDR1 SEHNR, CDR2 FQNEAQ (reference sequence). This CDR3 comprises 14 residues. The CDR3, as DNA: TGTGCCAGCAGCTCAATTGGGGGGTACACTGAAGCTTTCTTT. It translates to CASSSIGGYTEAFF. The variable domain in full, completed from reference TRBV7-9 and TRBJ1-1, reads DTGVSQNPRHKITKRGQNVTFRCDPISEHNRLYWYRQTLGQGPEFLTYFQNEAQLEKSRLLSDRFSAERPKGSFSTLEIQRTEQGDSAMYLCASSSIGGYTEAFFGQGTRLTVV.

The genes are TRBV11-2 and TRBJ2-7, with D possibly matching TRBD1 (5 bases). V was shortened by 3 bases and J by 7 bases, with 7 bases between the two germline ends. This CDR3 spans 11 amino acids. The germline V gene encodes CDR1 SGHAT and CDR2 FQNNGV. This CDR3 reads CASSFGAEQYV. The CDR3, as DNA: TGTGCCAGCAGCTTTGGGGCTGAGCAGTACGTC.

This clone was detected only once. The V gene is TRBV7-6, the J gene TRBJ2-7, with a possible D match to TRBD2 (5 bases). The CDR3 covers 15 residues. The V end lost 5 bases, the J end lost 3 bases, and 17 bases lay between the germline ends. Germline-derived CDR1 and CDR2 are SGHVS and FNYEAQ. The CDR3: CASSPTTRLLYEQYF. CDR3 DNA sequence: TGTGCCAGCAGCCCCACTACTAGGTTGCTCTACGAGCAGTACTTC.

V and J are TRBV5-4 and TRBJ1-5, with D possibly matching TRBD1 (5 bases). The CDR3 is made up of 16 amino acids. V was shortened by 0 bases and J by 4 bases, with 14 bases between the two germline ends. Germline CDR1 reads SGHNT; CDR2 reads YYREEE (reference sequence). CDR3 protein: CASSLDGKTANQPQHF. Here the CDR3 DNA reads TGTGCCAGCAGCTTGGATGGGAAGACAGCAAATCAGCCCCAGCATTTT.

J is TRBJ2-5 and V is TRBV28, with no clear D. The CDR3 runs 13 residues. The germline V and J ends were trimmed by 4 bases and 1 base, with 7 bases remaining between them. Germline lookup yields CDR1 MDHEN and CDR2 SYDVKM. CDR3 sequence: CASSSLSQETQYF. The CDR3 DNA is TGTGCCAGCAGTTCCCTGAGCCAAGAGACCCAGTACTTC.

The chain has TRBV4-2 and TRBJ1-2; D gene ambiguous. CDR1 is LGHNA, CDR2 YNFKEQ, per germline. Trimming stripped 0 bases from V and 4 bases from J, with 9 bases between. The CDR3 length is 14 residues. The CDR3 sequence: CASSQDPEPYGYTF. CDR3 nucleotides: TGTGCCAGCAGCCAAGATCCGGAGCCCTATGGCTACACCTTC.

The genes are TRBV14 and TRBJ2-1, with unresolved D. Per the germline V gene, CDR1 is SGHDN and CDR2 is FVKESK. Between the trimmed V and J ends, which lost 0 bases and 0 bases, there was a span of 9 bases. CDR3 size: 16 residues. The CDR3, as DNA: TGTGCCAGCAGCCAAGATAGTAACCGCTCCTACAATGAGCAGTTCTTC. Protein sequence: CASSQDSNRSYNEQFF.

The chain recombines TRBV19 with TRBJ2-2, with 7 bases matching TRBD1. This CDR3 comprises 15 residues. Germline CDR1 and CDR2: LNHDA and SQIVND (reference sequence). The V and J ends lost 3 bases and 5 bases, in that order; junction bases with no gene match: 6. This chain's CDR3 is CASSILGQITGELFF. CDR3 DNA: TGTGCCAGTAGTATCCTGGGACAGATTACCGGGGAGCTGTTTTTT.

The chain has TRBV28 and TRBJ1-1; D might be TRBD1 (5 bases). Trimming removed 3 bases from V and 4 bases from J, with 12 bases in between. The CDR3 is made up of 14 amino acids. Germline CDR1 is MDHEN and CDR2 is SYDVKM. Written as DNA, the CDR3 is TGTGCCAGCAGTTTCAGGGAATCGGGCACTGAAGCTTTCTTT. Translating gives CASSFRESGTEAFF.

This chain joins TRBV7-2 and TRBJ1-3, with no clear D. This CDR3 is 16 amino acids long. V lost 4 bases, J lost 1 base, and 14 bases lay in between. Germline V gives CDR1 SGHTA, CDR2 FQGNSA. The CDR3 DNA reads as TGTGCCAGCAGCTCAGCCGGGGTCTTTTCTGGAAACACCATATATTTT. It yields the protein CASSSAGVFSGNTIYF.

The rearrangement uses TRBV5-1 and TRBJ2-3; 14 bases are shared with TRBD2. Germline V CDR1 and CDR2: SGHRS, YFSETQ. CDR3 length equals 16 residues. V lost 3 bases, J lost 4 bases, and 4 bases stayed unmatched. The CDR3 sequence is CASSSTSGGASDTQYF. As DNA, the CDR3 is TGCGCCAGCAGCTCGACTAGCGGGGGGGCCTCAGATACGCAGTATTTT.

The table lists this clone with a few counts. CDR3 coding DNA: TGTGCCAGCAGCTTAGGACAGGGGCACCACGAGCAGTACTTC. Translated, it gives CASSLGQGHHEQYF. This chain joins TRBV7-9 and TRBJ2-7; 8 bases agree with TRBD1. The germline CDR1 and CDR2 sequences are SEHNR and FQNEAQ (reference sequence). The CDR3 has 14 residues. V dropped 1 base and J dropped 5; count of bases not matched to a gene: 4.

This clone has a single count. The CDR3 DNA sequence: TGTGCCAGCTCCCTGCGGGTTTACTCTGGAAACACCATATATTTT. Translating gives CASSLRVYSGNTIYF. V and J are TRBV6-1 and TRBJ1-3; D unclear. Trimming pared 8 bases from V and 0 bases from J, leaving 14 bases between. In germline, CDR1 is MNHNS, CDR2 SASEGT. CDR3 size: 15 residues.

CDR3 DNA sequence: TGCGCCAGCAGCCCCGTAGCGGGTACCTACAATGAGCAGTTCTTC. Translated: CASSPVAGTYNEQFF. The rearrangement uses TRBV4-1 and TRBJ2-1, with TRBD2 matching over 7 bases. This CDR3 region has 15 residues. The V gene end was trimmed by 4 bases and the J gene end by 2 bases; junction bases not matched to a gene: 5. CDR1 MGHRA and CDR2 YSYEKL come from the germline V gene.

This chain connects TRBV19 to TRBJ2-2; TRBD2 is a possible D gene (6 bases). Germline CDR1 is LNHDA and CDR2 is SQIVND (reference sequence). CDR3 length equals 12 residues. Trimming stripped 8 bases from V and 6 bases from J, with 10 bases between. The CDR3 reads CASGLIAGELFF. DNA for the CDR3: TGTGCCAGTGGACTAATAGCCGGGGAGCTGTTTTTT.

The chain couples TRBV28 to TRBJ1-1; D might be TRBD1 (6 bases). Trimming took 6 bases from V and 6 from J, leaving 23 bases between them. The CDR3 spans 16 residues. Germline CDR1 and CDR2: MDHEN and SYDVKM. In nucleotides, the CDR3 is TGTGCCAGCAGAAGCGACGCCGGGACACGGGTATCTGAAGCTTTCTTT. Its translation is CASRSDAGTRVSEAFF.

CDR3 loop: CASSYSVAGGDEQYF. CDR3 DNA: TGTGCCAGCAGTTACTCAGTGGCAGGGGGAGACGAGCAGTACTTC. The chain recombines TRBV27 with TRBJ2-7, with TRBD1 identical over 7 bases. The CDR3 spans 15 residues. The junction had 11 bases not matched to a gene; V was cut back by 4 bases and J by 5 bases. Germline V gene data show CDR1 as MNHEY and CDR2 as SMNVEV (reference sequence).

The gene calls are TRBV9 and TRBJ1-3; D ambiguous. V was cut by 4 bases and J by 2 bases, with 10 bases left in between. CDR1 and CDR2 (germline): SGDLS, YYNGEE. The CDR3 is 14 amino acids. The CDR3 DNA is TGTGCCAGCAGCCCCGGAGGTACTGGAAACACCATATATTTT. It codes for CASSPGGTGNTIYF.

This chain connects TRBV6-1 to TRBJ1-3, with a possible D match to TRBD1 (5 bases). V dropped 3 bases and J dropped 5 bases, with 11 bases sitting between them. The CDR3 length is 14 residues. Germline loops: CDR1 MNHNS, CDR2 SASEGT. The CDR3 sequence: CASSEDTFRNTIYF. CDR3 sequence (DNA): TGTGCCAGCAGTGAGGACACGTTCAGAAACACCATATATTTT.

This chain connects TRBV19 to TRBJ1-6, with a weak D call TRBD1 (6 bases). Germline values: CDR1 LNHDA, CDR2 SQIVND (reference sequence). The CDR3 runs 15 residues. The V gene lost 1 base and the J gene lost 7 bases, with 11 bases spanning the gap. CDR3 sequence: CASSIGDRKNSPLHF. The CDR3 DNA reads TGTGCCAGTAGTATAGGTGACAGGAAGAATTCACCCCTCCACTTT.

The chain links TRBV5-4 to TRBJ2-7; the D is unclear. The CDR3 runs 11 residues. Trimming removed 4 bases from V and 7 bases from J, with 9 bases in between. Per the germline V gene, CDR1 is SGHNT and CDR2 is YYREEE (reference sequence). The CDR3 DNA is TGTGCCAGCAGCCCCCGGCGGGAGCAGTACTTC. Translating gives CASSPRREQYF.

The chain has TRBV28 and TRBJ2-1, with TRBD1 as a possible D gene (6 bases). Deletions cut 5 bases from V and 9 bases from J, with 17 bases between. CDR1 is MDHEN and CDR2 is SYDVKM in the germline V gene. There are 14 residues in the CDR3. The CDR3 coding sequence is TGTGCCAGCAGTGACCCCCAGGGCAGGGGTGAGCAGTTCTTC. It encodes CASSDPQGRGEQFF.

The rearrangement uses TRBV20-1 and TRBJ2-7; D possibly corresponds to TRBD2 (5 bases). The ends were cut back, 2 bases at V and 4 bases at J, with 6 bases in the middle. Germline assignment: CDR1 DFQATT and CDR2 SNEGSKA (reference sequence). There are 11 residues in the CDR3. The CDR3 region has the DNA TGCAGTGCTAGATGGAGGTACGAGCAGTACGTC. Translating it yields CSARWRYEQYV.

The chain couples TRBV27 to TRBJ1-1, with 9 bases identical to TRBD1. V shed 5 bases, J shed 5 bases, and the junction held 3 bases outside the gene matches. The CDR3 runs 13 residues. In germline, CDR1 is MNHEY, CDR2 SMNVEV (reference sequence). The CDR3 protein is CASSTGGPTEAFF. The CDR3 nucleotides are TGTGCCAGCAGTACAGGGGGCCCGACTGAAGCTTTCTTT.

The gene calls are TRBV27 and TRBJ2-5; D may be TRBD2 (7 bases). The CDR3 consists of 16 residues. Trimming pared 0 bases from V and 4 bases from J, leaving 15 bases between. CDR1 MNHEY and CDR2 SMNVEV come from the germline V gene (reference sequence). The CDR3 DNA follows: TGTGCCAGCAGTTTATCTCCCGGGGGGCGACGAGAGACCCAGTACTTC. Its translation is CASSLSPGGRRETQYF.

This rearrangement joins TRBV6-6 to TRBJ2-5, with 10 bases aligning to TRBD2. In germline, CDR1 is MNHNY, CDR2 SVGAGI (reference sequence). CDR3 size: 16 residues. With 5 bases clipped from V and 3 bases from J, the junction kept 9 bases outside the gene matches. The CDR3 bases are TGTGCCAGCAGTCCTTCCCTGCTAGCGGGGGAAGAGACCCAGTACTTC. Its translation is CASSPSLLAGEETQYF.

The rearrangement joins TRBV7-8 to TRBJ2-3; 9 nucleotides line up with TRBD2. The CDR3 contains 14 residues. With 5 bases clipped from V and 3 bases from J, the junction kept 3 bases outside the gene matches. CDR1 and CDR2 (germline): SGHVS, FQNEAQ. The CDR3 DNA sequence: TGTGCCAGCAGCCCCGGACTAGCGACAGATACGCAGTATTTT. Translation: CASSPGLATDTQYF. Full variable domain (outside the CDR3, taken from reference TRBV7-8 and TRBJ2-3): GAGVSQSPRYKVAKRGQDVALRCDPISGHVSLFWYQQALGQGPEFLTYFQNEAQLDKSGLPSDRFFAERPEGSVSTLKIQRTQQEDSAVYLCASSPGLATDTQYFGPGTRLTVL.